This T cell receptor (beta chain) was obtained from a study of memory B cells and T cells in multiple sclerosis. Note on this clone: Its antigen is unidentified.

CDR1 is SGHRS, CDR2 YFSETQ, per germline. The CDR3 has 13 residues. V gave up 2 bases and J gave up 10 bases, with 13 bases separating them. Separate sequencing covered autoproliferating (CFSE-dim) and non-proliferating (CFSE-high) T cells from stimulus-free culture. Pooled replicate wells came from around 50 million CFSE-labeled PBMCs cultured approximately seven days without stimulus. CFSE at approximately 0.5 uM labeled the PBMCs, which were then cultured unstimulated. Study results and caveats: Compartments had unequal clone-set sizes, affecting shared clonotype counts.

This table comes from immunoSEQ multiplex PCR, and its TCRdb copy is limited to in-frame clones, with some not included. Among some 48,000 clones, about four fifths were seen once, and the ten largest hold about 1.1%. This sequence originates from a human donor with multiple sclerosis. This chain connects TRBV5-1 to TRBJ2-4; D is perhaps TRBD1 (6 bases). The specimen was PBMCs from blood kept in culture. The CDR3: CASSFGRGGIQYF. As DNA, the CDR3 is TGCGCCAGCAGCTTTGGCAGGGGTGGAATTCAGTACTTC.